The rows below give T cell receptor beta chains drawn from one sample of a study of blood T cell repertoires in COVID-19. Sequenced by immunoSEQ multiplex PCR; TCRdb stores in-frame clones only, minus some. This repertoire shows hundreds of thousands of clones, approximately 88% found once; its top ten account for approximately 4%. Specimen: peripheral blood. The receptors derive from a woman between 45 and 60 years old with active or convalescent COVID-19. The CDR3 runs from the conserved cysteine through the conserved F or W. D genes are given only for firm matches. A row's size may be missing; if present it is once, few, many or a size class.

D: -
V: TRBV3-1/TRBV3-2
size: -
J: TRBJ1-4
DNA: TGTGCCAGCAGCCAAGATGGCCCAGGCGGGTATGAAAAACTGTTTTTT
CDR3: CASSQDGPGGYEKLFF

D: TRBD1
V: TRBV19
size: -
J: TRBJ1-4
DNA: TGTGCCAGTAGGATTCCCGGGACAGTTGGTGAACTGTTTTTT
CDR3: CASRIPGTVGELFF

D: -
V: TRBV28
size: -
J: TRBJ1-3
DNA: TGTGCCAGCAGTTTACGGAGGACCTTATCTGGAAACACCATATATTTT
CDR3: CASSLRRTLSGNTIYF

D: -
V: TRBV10-3
size: once
J: TRBJ1-1
DNA: TGTGCCATCAGGAGAGATGCCAATGCGAACACTGAAGCTTTCTTT
CDR3: CAIRRDANANTEAFF

D: -
V: TRBV15
size: once
J: TRBJ2-5
DNA: TGTGCCACCAGCAGAGATGTAGCGGAGACCCAGTACTTC
CDR3: CATSRDVAETQYF

D: -
V: TRBV2
size: few
J: TRBJ1-1
DNA: TGTGCCAGCAGTGAAATGAGACAGACTGAAGCTTTCTTT
CDR3: CASSEMRQTEAFF

D: -
V: TRBV7-2
size: -
J: TRBJ2-5
DNA: TGTGCCAGCAGCTTAGGGGCAAGTGGGCAGACCCAGTACTTC
CDR3: CASSLGASGQTQYF

D: -
V: TRBV30
size: -
J: TRBJ1-2
DNA: TGTGCCTGGAGTGAGGCTGGGGGCGGCTTTGGCTACACCTTC
CDR3: CAWSEAGGGFGYTF

D: TRBD1
V: TRBV28
size: -
J: TRBJ2-1
DNA: TGTGCCAGCAGGCTAACCTACAGGGGCAGGGGCAATGAGCAGTTCTTC
CDR3: CASRLTYRGRGNEQFF

D: -
V: TRBV24-1
size: -
J: TRBJ1-2
DNA: TGTGCCACCAGTGATACAGGGAGGGTCTATGGCTACACCTTC
CDR3: CATSDTGRVYGYTF

D: -
V: TRBV9
size: -
J: TRBJ1-1
DNA: TGTGCCAGCAGCGTAGATGGAGGGAACACTGAAGCTTTCTTT
CDR3: CASSVDGGNTEAFF

D: -
V: TRBV30
size: -
J: TRBJ2-1
DNA: TGTGCCTGGAGTGTAGGCAGGATCGCCTACAATGAGCAGTTCTTC
CDR3: CAWSVGRIAYNEQFF

D: TRBD1
V: TRBV6-5
size: once
J: TRBJ2-5
DNA: TGTGCCAGCAGAACGGGACAGGCCATGGGGACCCAGTACTTC
CDR3: CASRTGQAMGTQYF

D: -
V: TRBV7-8
size: -
J: TRBJ2-2
DNA: TGTGCCAGCAGCTTAGTAGTCCCCACAGGCACCGGGGAGCTGTTTTTT
CDR3: CASSLVVPTGTGELFF

D: -
V: TRBV9
size: once
J: TRBJ1-1
DNA: TGTGCCAGCAGCGTAGCTTTGAACACTGAAGCTTTCTTT
CDR3: CASSVALNTEAFF

D: -
V: TRBV27
size: -
J: TRBJ1-1
DNA: TGTGCCAGCAGTTTAGCAGGGAGGACTGAAGCTTTCTTT
CDR3: CASSLAGRTEAFF

D: -
V: TRBV3-1/TRBV3-2
size: -
J: TRBJ1-1
DNA: TGTGCCAGCAGCCACGCAGGGCCCAGGAACACTGAAGCTTTCTTT
CDR3: CASSHAGPRNTEAFF

D: TRBD2
V: TRBV5-1
size: -
J: TRBJ2-1
DNA: TGCGCCAGCAGCCTGACTAGCGGGGGGTTCAATGAGCAGTTCTTC
CDR3: CASSLTSGGFNEQFF

D: -
V: TRBV5-1
size: -
J: TRBJ2-7
DNA: TGCGCCAGCAGCTCCTCGCTTCAGGGAGGCGAGCAGTACTTC
CDR3: CASSSSLQGGEQYF

D: -
V: TRBV4-3
size: once
J: TRBJ1-6
DNA: TGCGCCAGCAGCCAAGCCTTCAATTCACCCCTCCACTTT
CDR3: CASSQAFNSPLHF

D: TRBD2
V: TRBV27
size: -
J: TRBJ2-2
DNA: TGTGCCAGCAGTTTAGCCGGGAGGGTCGCCGGGGAGCTGTTTTTT
CDR3: CASSLAGRVAGELFF

D: -
V: TRBV4-1
size: -
J: TRBJ2-5
DNA: TGCGCCAGCAGCCAAACAGGGGCTAGCGCTAGTGGAGAGACCCAGTACTTC
CDR3: CASSQTGASASGETQYF

D: -
V: TRBV19
size: -
J: TRBJ1-1
DNA: TGTGCCAGTACCCTACAGATCTTAAACACTGAAGCTTTCTTT
CDR3: CASTLQILNTEAFF

D: -
V: TRBV27
size: -
J: TRBJ2-1
DNA: TGTGCCAGCAGGGCAGGGTTGACCTACAATGAGCAGTTCTTC
CDR3: CASRAGLTYNEQFF

D: -
V: TRBV19
size: -
J: TRBJ1-1
DNA: TGTGCCAGTAGTATCAGGCAGAACACTGAAGCTTTCTTT
CDR3: CASSIRQNTEAFF

D: TRBD2
V: TRBV6-6
size: -
J: TRBJ2-5
DNA: TGTGCCAGCAGTATAGCGGGAGGGCCGGCGGAGACCCAGTACTTC
CDR3: CASSIAGGPAETQYF

D: TRBD2
V: TRBV4-1
size: -
J: TRBJ2-7
DNA: TGCGCCAGCAGCCTTCGACTAGCGGGATTCTACGAGCAGTACTTC
CDR3: CASSLRLAGFYEQYF

D: TRBD2
V: TRBV3-1/TRBV3-2
size: -
J: TRBJ2-3
DNA: TGTGCCAGTCGGACTAGCGGGACAGATACGCAGTATTTT
CDR3: CASRTSGTDTQYF

D: TRBD2
V: TRBV7-2
size: -
J: TRBJ2-4
DNA: TGTGCCAGCAGCTTAGCATTCGGCCCTAGCGGGAACATTCAGTACTTC
CDR3: CASSLAFGPSGNIQYF

D: -
V: TRBV30
size: -
J: TRBJ2-7
DNA: TGTGCCTGGAGTGTCGGTCACCAATACGAGCAGTACTTC
CDR3: CAWSVGHQYEQYF

D: -
V: TRBV4-1
size: once
J: TRBJ1-5
DNA: TGCGCCAGCAGCCAAGACAGGGATCAGCCCCAGCATTTT
CDR3: CASSQDRDQPQHF

D: TRBD1
V: TRBV27
size: -
J: TRBJ1-1
DNA: TGTGCCAGCAGTCCTTGGACAGGAGGGACGGACACTGAAGCTTTCTTT
CDR3: CASSPWTGGTDTEAFF

D: -
V: TRBV27
size: once
J: TRBJ1-5
DNA: TGTGCCAGCAGTTTATCCAGGGAATTCCAGCCCCAGCATTTT
CDR3: CASSLSREFQPQHF